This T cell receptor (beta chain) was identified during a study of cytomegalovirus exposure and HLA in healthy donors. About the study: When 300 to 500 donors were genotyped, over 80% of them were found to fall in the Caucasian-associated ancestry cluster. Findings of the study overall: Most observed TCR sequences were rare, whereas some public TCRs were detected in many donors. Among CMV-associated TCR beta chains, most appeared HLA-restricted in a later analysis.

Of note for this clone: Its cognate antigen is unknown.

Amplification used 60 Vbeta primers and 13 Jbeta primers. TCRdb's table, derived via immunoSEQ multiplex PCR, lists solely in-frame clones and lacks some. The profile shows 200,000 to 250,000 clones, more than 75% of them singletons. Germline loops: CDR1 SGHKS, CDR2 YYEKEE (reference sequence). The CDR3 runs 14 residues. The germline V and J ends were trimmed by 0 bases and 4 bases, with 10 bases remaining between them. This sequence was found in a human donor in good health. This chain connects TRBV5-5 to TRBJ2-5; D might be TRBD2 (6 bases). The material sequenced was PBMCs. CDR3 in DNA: TGTGCCAGCAGCTTGGCTGTCGGGGGAGAGACCCAGTACTTC. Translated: CASSLAVGGETQYF.